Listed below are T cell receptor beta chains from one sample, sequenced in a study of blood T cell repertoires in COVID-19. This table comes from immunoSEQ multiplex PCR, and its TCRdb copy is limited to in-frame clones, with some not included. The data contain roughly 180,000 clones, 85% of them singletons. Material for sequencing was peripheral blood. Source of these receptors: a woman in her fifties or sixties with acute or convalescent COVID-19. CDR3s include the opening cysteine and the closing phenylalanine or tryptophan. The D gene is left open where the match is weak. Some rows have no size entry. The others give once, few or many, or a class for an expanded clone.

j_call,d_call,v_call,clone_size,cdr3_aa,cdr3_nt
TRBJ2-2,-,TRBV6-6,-,CASSSGVGELFF,TGTGCCAGCAGCTCGGGTGTAGGGGAGCTGTTTTTT
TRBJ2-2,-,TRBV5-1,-,CASSPGDSRGELFF,TGCGCCAGCAGCCCGGGGGACAGTCGCGGGGAGCTGTTTTTT
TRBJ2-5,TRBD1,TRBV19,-,CASSINRGETQYF,TGTGCCAGTAGTATTAACAGGGGGGAGACCCAGTACTTC
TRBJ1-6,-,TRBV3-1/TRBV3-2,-,CASRRSRVNSPLHF,TGTGCCAGCCGCCGATCCAGGGTAAATTCACCCCTCCACTTT
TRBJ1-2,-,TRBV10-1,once,CASSHDRSYGYTF,TGCGCCAGCAGTCATGACAGGTCCTATGGCTACACCTTC
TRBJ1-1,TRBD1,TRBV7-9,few,CASSPAGGTEAFF,TGTGCCAGCAGCCCGGCAGGGGGGACTGAAGCTTTCTTT
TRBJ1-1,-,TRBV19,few,CASRSGGTEAFF,TGTGCCAGTCGCTCTGGAGGGACTGAAGCTTTCTTT
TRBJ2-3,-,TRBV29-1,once,CSVGRGTPSDTQYF,TGCAGCGTGGGTCGCGGGACTCCATCAGATACGCAGTATTTT
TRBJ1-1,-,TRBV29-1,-,CSVPGTSLLGTEAFF,TGCAGCGTACCCGGGACATCGCTCTTGGGGACTGAAGCTTTCTTT
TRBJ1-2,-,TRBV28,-,CASTTSPEFGGYTF,TGTGCCAGCACCACCTCCCCCGAATTCGGTGGCTACACCTTC
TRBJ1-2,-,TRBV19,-,CASSPVSTGRSFYGYTF,TGTGCCAGTAGTCCGGTATCGACAGGTCGAAGCTTCTATGGCTACACCTTC
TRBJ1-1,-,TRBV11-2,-,CASSLERDTEAFF,TGTGCCAGCAGCTTAGAACGGGACACTGAAGCTTTCTTT
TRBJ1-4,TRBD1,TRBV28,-,CASSQTDRGSRDRFF,TGTGCCAGCAGTCAGACGGACAGGGGCTCTCGAGATCGGTTTTTT
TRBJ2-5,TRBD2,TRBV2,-,CASSPNSGSGETQYF,TGTGCCAGCAGCCCCAATAGCGGGAGTGGAGAGACCCAGTACTTC
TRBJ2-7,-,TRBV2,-,CAGGGGISYEQYF,TGTGCGGGGGGTGGTGGTATTTCCTACGAGCAGTACTTC
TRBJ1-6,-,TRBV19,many,CASSIWNREGSPLHF,TGTGCCAGTAGTATATGGAACAGGGAGGGTTCACCCCTCCACTTT
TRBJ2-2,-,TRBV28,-,CASSLGGRYTGELFF,TGTGCCAGCAGTTTGGGGGGGCGCTACACCGGGGAGCTGTTTTTT
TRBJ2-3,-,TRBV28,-,CASSPWKGDTDTQYF,TGTGCCAGCAGTCCTTGGAAAGGGGACACAGATACGCAGTATTTT
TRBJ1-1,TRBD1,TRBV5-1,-,CASSLGGTGTNTEAFF,TGCGCCAGCAGCTTGGGCGGGACAGGGACCAACACTGAAGCTTTCTTT
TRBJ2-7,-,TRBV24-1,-,CATSDGQAKDYEQYF,TGTGCCACCAGTGATGGTCAGGCGAAGGACTACGAGCAGTACTTC
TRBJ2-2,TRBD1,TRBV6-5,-,CASKAGTANTGELFF,TGTGCCAGCAAAGCCGGGACAGCGAACACCGGGGAGCTGTTTTTT
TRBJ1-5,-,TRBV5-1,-,CASSSGGGNQPQHF,TGCGCCAGCAGCTCCGGGGGGGGCAATCAGCCCCAGCATTTT
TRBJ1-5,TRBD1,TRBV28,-,CASRGTGGGEPQHF,TGTGCCAGCAGGGGGACAGGCGGGGGTGAGCCCCAGCATTTT
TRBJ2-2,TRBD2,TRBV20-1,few,CSASRLAGTGELFF,TGCAGTGCTAGTAGACTAGCGGGAACCGGGGAGCTGTTTTTT
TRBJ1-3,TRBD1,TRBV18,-,CASSPGQAPSGNTIYF,TGTGCCAGCTCACCGGGACAGGCCCCCTCTGGAAACACCATATATTTT
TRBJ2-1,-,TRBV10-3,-,CAISDPGSRNNEQFF,TGTGCCATCAGTGACCCAGGGTCCCGTAACAATGAGCAGTTCTTC
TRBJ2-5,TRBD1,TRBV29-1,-,CSVGRGRETQYF,TGCAGCGTTGGCAGGGGGCGAGAGACCCAGTACTTC
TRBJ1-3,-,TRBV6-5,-,CASSYGLSGNTIYF,TGTGCCAGCAGTTACGGGCTCTCTGGAAACACCATATATTTT
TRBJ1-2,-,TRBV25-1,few,CASSQAGDNYGYTF,TGTGCCAGCAGCCAAGCGGGTGATAACTATGGCTACACCTTC
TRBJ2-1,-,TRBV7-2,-,CASSLAQRYSEQFF,TGTGCCAGCAGCTTAGCCCAGCGGTATTCTGAGCAGTTCTTC
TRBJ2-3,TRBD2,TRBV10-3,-,CAISGGAGNTDTQYF,TGTGCCATCAGCGGGGGGGCAGGGAACACAGATACGCAGTATTTT
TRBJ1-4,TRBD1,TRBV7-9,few,CASSWTGVTEKLFF,TGTGCCAGCAGCTGGACAGGGGTTACCGAAAAACTGTTTTTT
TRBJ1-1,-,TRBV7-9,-,CASSSETEAFF,TGTGCCAGCAGCTCGGAGACTGAAGCTTTCTTT
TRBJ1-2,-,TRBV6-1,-,CASSEAGGSYYGYTF,TGTGCCAGCAGTGAAGCGGGTGGGAGTTACTATGGCTACACCTTC
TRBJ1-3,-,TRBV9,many,CASSVGGVMGNTIYF,TGTGCCAGCAGCGTAGGCGGGGTAATGGGAAACACCATATATTTT
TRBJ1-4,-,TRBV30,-,CAWSGNTNEKLFF,TGTGCCTGGAGTGGTAACACCAATGAAAAACTGTTTTTT
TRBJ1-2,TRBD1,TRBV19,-,CASSQQGAVRGGYTF,TGTGCCAGTAGCCAACAGGGGGCCGTGAGGGGTGGCTACACCTTC
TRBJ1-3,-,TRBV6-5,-,CASRKTGATGNTIYF,TGTGCCAGCAGGAAGACAGGAGCAACTGGAAACACCATATATTTT
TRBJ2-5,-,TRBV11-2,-,CASSSRGRERRETQYF,TGTGCCAGCAGCTCCAGGGGGCGGGAGAGGAGGGAGACCCAGTACTTC
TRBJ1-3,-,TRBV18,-,CASSLGQSEGNTIYF,TGTGCCAGCTCACTCGGACAGTCGGAAGGCAACACCATATATTTT
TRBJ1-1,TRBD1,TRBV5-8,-,CASSLPGTGRLEAFF,TGTGCCAGCAGCTTACCCGGGACAGGGAGACTTGAAGCTTTCTTT
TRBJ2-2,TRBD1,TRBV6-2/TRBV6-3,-,CASSYATGGPGELFF,TGTGCCAGCAGTTACGCTACAGGGGGACCCGGGGAGCTGTTTTTT
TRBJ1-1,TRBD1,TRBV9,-,CASSPVQGGGTEAFF,TGTGCCAGCAGCCCTGTGCAGGGGGGAGGCACTGAAGCTTTCTTT
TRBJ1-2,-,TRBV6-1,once,CASSEGFRGGPGYGYTF,TGTGCCAGCAGTGAAGGTTTTAGGGGGGGACCAGGCTATGGCTACACCTTC
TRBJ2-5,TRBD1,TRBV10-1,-,CASSEGTGKQETQYF,TGCGCCAGCAGTGAGGGGACAGGGAAACAAGAGACCCAGTACTTC
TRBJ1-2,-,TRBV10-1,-,CASWPKGRCDGYTF,TGCGCCAGCTGGCCAAAGGGGAGGTGTGATGGCTACACCTTC
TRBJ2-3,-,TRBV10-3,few,CAISEARERGDTQYF,TGTGCCATCAGTGAAGCTAGGGAGCGCGGGGATACGCAGTATTTT